Following are 27 T cell receptor beta chains from one sample sequenced in a study of metastatic and nonmetastatic thyroid tumors. No patient received treatment before thyroid surgery. TCRdb re-analyzed the PCR reads using MiXCR. This sample has 30,000 to 40,000 clones, with about 18% found just once. Sequenced sample: blood. The source is a male donor with papillary thyroid cancer or a benign thyroid nodule (not recorded which). Some clones in this sample may be carry-over from other donors' samples.

V gene TRBV19 combines with J gene TRBJ1-2, with D uncertain. Trimming stripped 5 bases from V and 0 bases from J, with 13 bases between. The CDR3 loop spans 15 amino acids. From germline, CDR1 is LNHDA and CDR2 SQIVND (reference sequence). The CDR3 DNA reads as TGTGCCAGTAGTCTGTCGGACCGTTCTAACTATGGCTACACCTTC. Protein sequence: CASSLSDRSNYGYTF. Combining the CDR3 with reference TRBV19 and TRBJ1-2 gives the whole variable domain DGGITQSPKYLFRKEGQNVTLSCEQNLNHDAMYWYRQDPGQGLRLIYYSQIVNDFQKGDIAEGYSVSREKKESFPLTVTSAQKNPTAFYLCASSLSDRSNYGYTFGSGTRLTVV.

This clone has ten or more counts. V gene TRBV18 combines with J gene TRBJ2-1, with 12 bases identical to TRBD2. The CDR3 runs to 16 residues. V trimming: 0 bases; J trimming: 5 bases; junction bases outside the gene matches: 2. The germline gives CDR1 KGHSH, CDR2 LQKENI. The CDR3: CASSPPSSGRDNEQFF. The CDR3 DNA reads TGTGCCAGCTCACCACCATCTAGCGGGAGGGACAATGAGCAGTTCTTC.

This clone was counted ten times or more. The chain carries TRBV5-5 and TRBJ2-5; D call uncertain. This CDR3 has 14 amino acids. Germline values: CDR1 SGHKS, CDR2 YYEKEE (reference sequence). V was cut by 0 bases and J by 4 bases, with 10 bases left in between. The CDR3 reads CASSLEGRGETQYF. CDR3 bases: TGTGCCAGCAGCTTGGAGGGTCGAGGAGAGACCCAGTACTTC.

This clone showed up many times. The chain combines TRBV7-2 with TRBJ2-7; 7 bases map to TRBD1. Trimming removed 5 bases from V and 0 bases from J; junction bases left unmatched: 7. This CDR3 is 15 amino acids long. In germline, CDR1 is SGHTA, CDR2 FQGNSA. The CDR3 region has the DNA TGTGCCAGCAGCCGGAACCGGGACAGCTCCTACGAGCAGTACTTC. It translates to CASSRNRDSSYEQYF. The full variable domain, rest sourced from reference TRBV7-2 and TRBJ2-7, is GAGVSQSPSNKVTEKGKDVELRCDPISGHTALYWYRQSLGQGLEFLIYFQGNSAPDKSGLPSDRFSAERTGGSVSTLTIQRTQQEDSAVYLCASSRNRDSSYEQYFGPGTRLTVT.

At least ten counts were recorded for this clone. The rearrangement joins TRBV4-3 to TRBJ1-2; TRBD1 matches 7 bases. Germline trimming cut 0 bases from V and 4 bases from J; bases unmatched to any gene: 5. Germline V gene data show CDR1 as LGHNA and CDR2 as YSLEER. The length of the CDR3 is 15 residues. The CDR3 coding sequence is TGCGCCAGCAGCCAAGAAAGGGGACAGTTCTATGGCTACACCTTC. Residues: CASSQERGQFYGYTF.

This clone occurred many times. The J gene is TRBJ2-7, the V gene TRBV24-1; 10 nucleotides line up with TRBD1. CDR1 is KGHDR, CDR2 SFDVKD, per germline. J gave up 7 bases and V 6 bases, and 8 bases lay outside the gene matches. The CDR3 is 14 residues long. This CDR3 reads CATSRQGATSEQYF. CDR3 DNA sequence: TGTGCCACCAGTCGACAGGGGGCGACGAGTGAGCAGTACTTC.

The chain recombines TRBV19 with TRBJ2-5, with 10 bases that match TRBD1. The CDR3 loop spans 17 amino acids. Germline V gives CDR1 LNHDA, CDR2 SQIVND (reference sequence). V shed 5 bases, J shed 4 bases, and the junction held 13 bases outside the gene matches. As DNA, the CDR3 is TGTGCCAGTAGTGGTCCCGGGACAGGGGCGCGCAGAGAGACCCAGTACTTC. Amino acid sequence: CASSGPGTGARRETQYF.

This clone was found many times. A clone one base away is much larger, so this may be a read error. In this CDR3 the conserved last residue, phenylalanine or tryptophan, is missing, so a read error is likely. This chain links TRBV15 with TRBJ1-5; possible D gene TRBD1, 6 bases. Germline V CDR1 and CDR2: LNHNV, YYDKDF (reference sequence). The CDR3 consists of 15 residues. V dropped 1 base and J dropped 3 bases, with 10 bases sitting between them. Written as DNA, the CDR3 is TGTGCCACCAGCAGAGGTCAGGGGTACAATCAGCCCCAGCATTCT. Protein sequence: CATSRGQGYNQPQHS.

The chain employs TRBV11-2 and TRBJ1-5; 10 positions agree with TRBD1. The V gene end was trimmed by 3 bases and the J gene end by 3 bases; junction bases not matched to a gene: 5. The CDR3 runs to 16 residues. CDR1 and CDR2 from the germline V gene are SGHAT and FQNNGV. The CDR3 DNA reads as TGTGCCAGCAGCTTTTGGGACAGGGGAACCAATCAGCCCCAGCATTTT. Its protein product is CASSFWDRGTNQPQHF.

The CDR3 DNA reads TGTGCCAGCAGTGAGACACCCGGTAGCAATCAGCCCCAGCATTTT. Encoded protein: CASSETPGSNQPQHF. This chain uses TRBV12-3 or TRBV12-4 with TRBJ1-5; no clear D. V lost 5 bases and J 0 bases, leaving 11 bases between the germline ends. The CDR3 runs to 15 residues.

This clone was picked up many times. The genes are TRBV3-1 and TRBJ1-1, with D maybe TRBD1 (5 bases). CDR3 length equals 13 residues. The germline CDR1 and CDR2 sequences are LGHDT and YNNKEL (reference sequence). V was shortened by 4 bases and J by 6 bases, with 12 bases between the two germline ends. The CDR3 DNA follows: TGTGCCAGCAGCCTCGGGACCCCCCCTGAAGCTTTCTTT. It is translated as CASSLGTPPEAFF.

This clone was recorded many times. The chain combines TRBV19 with TRBJ2-5, with 10 bases that match TRBD1. Germline assignment: CDR1 LNHDA and CDR2 SQIVND (reference sequence). V gave up 7 bases and J gave up 4 bases; unmatched junction bases: 6. The CDR3 runs 14 residues. CDR3 sequence reads: CASMRQGAGETQYF. The CDR3 DNA is TGTGCCAGTATGCGACAGGGGGCCGGAGAGACCCAGTACTTC.

This clone has a count of ten or more. The V gene is TRBV9, the J gene TRBJ2-2; 8 nucleotides agree with TRBD1. CDR1 SGDLS and CDR2 YYNGEE come from the germline V gene. V was pared by 4 bases and J by 6 bases, with 14 bases of the junction left unmatched. This CDR3 has 17 residues. The chain's CDR3 is CASSFGQGRIGAGELFF. In DNA form, the CDR3 reads TGTGCCAGCAGCTTCGGACAGGGACGAATTGGCGCCGGGGAGCTGTTTTTT.

Comment on this clone: A read error may account for a junction end that differs from germline. The V and J genes are TRBV6-2 or TRBV6-3 and TRBJ2-5; 9 bases match TRBD1. CDR3 length: 16 residues. Germline CDR1 MNHEY, CDR2 SVGEGT. CDR3 protein: CASSYHDRGNSETQYF. The CDR3 DNA reads as TGTGCCAGCAGTTACCACGACAGGGGGAATAGCGAGACACAGTACTTC.

This clone was observed many times. The chain links TRBV4-2 to TRBJ2-1; 11 positions agree with TRBD2. This CDR3 has 16 residues. Germline lookup yields CDR1 LGHNA and CDR2 YNFKEQ. V shed 2 bases, J shed 1 base, and the junction held 1 base outside the gene matches. The CDR3 region is CASSQLAGGSYNEQFF. CDR3 sequence (DNA): TGTGCCAGCAGCCAATTAGCGGGAGGGTCCTACAATGAGCAGTTCTTC.

The chain recombines TRBV7-9 with TRBJ1-2; 9 bases are a match to TRBD1. J was trimmed by 5 bases and V by 5 bases; bases with no gene match: 6. The germline V gene encodes CDR1 SEHNR and CDR2 FQNEAQ (reference sequence). CDR3 length: 14 amino acids. The chain's CDR3 is CASSVGTGIYGYTF. As DNA, the CDR3 is TGTGCCAGCAGCGTTGGGACAGGGATATATGGCTACACCTTC.

In its sample, this clone was seen many times. The V call is TRBV5-6, the J call TRBJ1-2; D might be TRBD1 (5 bases). V was clipped by 5 bases and J by 8 bases, with 16 bases between them. The CDR3 extends over 13 amino acids. CDR1 is SGHDT and CDR2 is YYEEEE in the germline V gene. The chain's CDR3 is CASRVGGAEGYTF. The CDR3 coding sequence is TGTGCCAGCAGGGTGGGCGGGGCGGAAGGCTACACCTTC. Combining the CDR3 with reference TRBV5-6 and TRBJ1-2 gives the whole variable domain DAGVTQSPTHLIKTRGQQVTLRCSPKSGHDTVSWYQQALGQGPQFIFQYYEEEERQRGNFPDRFSGHQFPNYSSELNVNALLLGDSALYLCASRVGGAEGYTFGSGTRLTVV.

There are a few counts of this clone. The J gene is TRBJ2-7, the V gene TRBV6-5, with 9 bases identical to TRBD1. Per the germline V gene, CDR1 is MNHEY and CDR2 is SVGAGI. With 4 bases clipped from V and 5 bases from J, the junction kept 12 bases outside the gene matches. The CDR3 loop spans 16 amino acids. Here the CDR3 reads CASSSRGQGSEDEQYF. The CDR3 bases are TGTGCCAGCAGTTCAAGGGGACAGGGTTCAGAAGACGAGCAGTACTTC.

The table lists this clone with a few counts. The V gene is TRBV20-1, the J gene TRBJ2-7; maybe TRBD1 (5 bases). CDR3 length: 12 residues. The V and J ends lost 3 bases and 5 bases respectively, with 11 bases between them. Germline lookup yields CDR1 DFQATT and CDR2 SNEGSKA (reference sequence). The CDR3 nucleotides are TGCAGTGCTAGTGGGGCCGAGGACGAGCAGTACTTC. Its translation: CSASGAEDEQYF.

Within the sample, this clone is large (0.1 to 1%). V gene TRBV28 combines with J gene TRBJ1-5; 7 nucleotides line up with TRBD1. The V segment lost 6 bases and the J segment 6 bases; nucleotides outside the gene matches: 8. Germline assignment: CDR1 MDHEN and CDR2 SYDVKM. The CDR3 is made up of 14 amino acids. DNA for the CDR3: TGTGCCAGCAGCCCCACAGGGGAGGCTCAGCCCCAGCATTTT. Amino acid sequence: CASSPTGEAQPQHF.

This clone was detected many times. V usage is TRBV25-1 and J usage is TRBJ1-4; D gene unclear. CDR1 and CDR2 (germline): MGHDK, SYGVNS. V gave up 6 bases and J gave up 7 bases, with 18 bases separating them. CDR3 length equals 15 residues. The CDR3 DNA reads as TGTGCCAGCAGCGGGATGCGGGGATGGGGTGAAAAACTGTTTTTT. Translation gives CASSGMRGWGEKLFF.

CDR3 sequence reads: CASSQDQPNTEAFF. CDR3 DNA: TGTGCCAGCAGCCAAGATCAGCCCAACACTGAAGCTTTCTTT. The genes are TRBV4-2 and TRBJ1-1; no clear D. The CDR3 extends over 14 amino acids. Germline values: CDR1 LGHNA, CDR2 YNFKEQ. Deletions cut 0 bases from V and 2 bases from J, with 7 bases between.

By proportion, this clone is medium-sized. The same CDR3 arises from other DNA sequences in this sample as well. The rearrangement joins TRBV6-1 to TRBJ2-7; TRBD2 is a possible D gene (5 bases). The CDR3 runs 13 residues. CDR1 is MNHNS and CDR2 is SASEGT in the germline V gene. V shed 11 bases and J shed 2 bases, with 16 bases lying between them. CDR3 coding DNA: TGTGCCTTACTAGTGGGCCCTACCTACGAGCAGTACTTC. Translated: CALLVGPTYEQYF.

The CDR3 bases are TGTGCCAGTAGCTTTAGCTCCTACGAGCAGTACTTC. Residues: CASSFSSYEQYF. The chain uses TRBV19 and TRBJ2-7; D is uncertain. CDR1 and CDR2 (germline): LNHDA, SQIVND (reference sequence). The CDR3 runs to 12 residues. The V end lost 6 bases, the J end lost 0 bases, and 6 bases lay between the germline ends.

The sample holds many counts of this clone. The chain links TRBV5-6 to TRBJ2-7; D tentatively fits TRBD1 or TRBD2 (6 bases each). The CDR3 length is 18 residues. The ends were cut back, 2 bases at V and 7 bases at J, with 28 bases in the middle. Germline V gene lookup returns CDR1 SGHDT and CDR2 YYEEEE. CDR3 in DNA: TGTGCCAGCAGCTTTTCGTCAGCCCCCACAGGGAGACGGGGGGAGCAGTACTTC. This encodes CASSFSSAPTGRRGEQYF.

In its sample, this clone was seen many times. The chain uses TRBV19 and TRBJ1-2; 9 positions agree with TRBD1. Germline CDR1 and CDR2: LNHDA and SQIVND (reference sequence). Unmatched junction bases numbered 5, after V lost 8 bases and J lost 4 bases. This CDR3 contains 13 residues. In nucleotides, the CDR3 is TGTGCCAGTCGAACAGGGGGCAGCTATGGCTACACCTTC. This translates into CASRTGGSYGYTF.

This clone is labeled as medium-sized (0.01 to 0.1%). This sequence joins TRBV28 and TRBJ1-5; tentatively, D is TRBD1 (5 bases). V was clipped by 2 bases and J by 0 bases, with 17 bases between them. CDR3 length: 18 residues. Per germline, CDR1 MDHEN and CDR2 SYDVKM. The CDR3 bases are TGTGCCAGCAGTTTAACGGGGGTCGGGGATTATAGCAATCAGCCCCAGCATTTT. Residues: CASSLTGVGDYSNQPQHF.